This TCR beta chain was sequenced for a study of blood T cell repertoires in COVID-19. The method was immunoSEQ multiplex PCR; TCRdb's version includes in-frame clones alone and lacks a portion of them. In the table there are about 670,000 clones, approximately 90% of which are singletons. The CDR3 runs to 13 residues. V was trimmed by 2 bases and J by 2 bases, leaving 6 bases between them. Germline values: CDR1 KGHSH, CDR2 LQKENI. Comments on this clone: Within the sample, other DNA sequences also encode this same CDR3.

The rearrangement joins TRBV18 to TRBJ1-2; D is uncertain. The source is a woman aged 18-29 years with acute or convalescent COVID-19. The sample comprised peripheral blood. CDR3 loop: CASSPSGNYGYTF. The CDR3 DNA sequence: TGTGCCAGCTCACCATCGGGAAACTATGGCTACACCTTC. Looking up the rest from reference TRBV18 and TRBJ1-2 gives the full variable domain: NAGVMQNPRHLVRRRGQEARLRCSPMKGHSHVYWYRQLPEEGLKFMVYLQKENIIDESGMPKERFSAEFPKEGPSILRIQQVVRGDSAAYFCASSPSGNYGYTFGSGTRLTVV.